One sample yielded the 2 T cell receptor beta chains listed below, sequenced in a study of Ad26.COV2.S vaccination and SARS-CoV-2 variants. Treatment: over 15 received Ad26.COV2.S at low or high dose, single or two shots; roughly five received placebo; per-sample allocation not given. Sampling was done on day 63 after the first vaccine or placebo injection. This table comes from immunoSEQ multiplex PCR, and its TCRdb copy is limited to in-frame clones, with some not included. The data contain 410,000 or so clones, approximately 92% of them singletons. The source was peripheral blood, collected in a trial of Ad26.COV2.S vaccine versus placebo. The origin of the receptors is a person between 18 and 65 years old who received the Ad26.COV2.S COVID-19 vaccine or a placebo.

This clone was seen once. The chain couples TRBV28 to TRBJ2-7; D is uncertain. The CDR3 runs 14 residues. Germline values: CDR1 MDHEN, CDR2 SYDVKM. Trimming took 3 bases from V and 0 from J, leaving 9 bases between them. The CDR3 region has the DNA TGTGCCAGCAGTTTCCGGAAGATCTCCTACGAGCAGTACTTC. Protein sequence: CASSFRKISYEQYF.

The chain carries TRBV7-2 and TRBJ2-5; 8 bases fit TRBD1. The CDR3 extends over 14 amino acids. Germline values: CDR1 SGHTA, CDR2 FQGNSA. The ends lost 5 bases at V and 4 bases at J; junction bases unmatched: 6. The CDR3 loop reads CASSPGTGLETQYF. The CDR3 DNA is TGTGCCAGCAGCCCCGGGACAGGCCTAGAGACCCAGTACTTC.